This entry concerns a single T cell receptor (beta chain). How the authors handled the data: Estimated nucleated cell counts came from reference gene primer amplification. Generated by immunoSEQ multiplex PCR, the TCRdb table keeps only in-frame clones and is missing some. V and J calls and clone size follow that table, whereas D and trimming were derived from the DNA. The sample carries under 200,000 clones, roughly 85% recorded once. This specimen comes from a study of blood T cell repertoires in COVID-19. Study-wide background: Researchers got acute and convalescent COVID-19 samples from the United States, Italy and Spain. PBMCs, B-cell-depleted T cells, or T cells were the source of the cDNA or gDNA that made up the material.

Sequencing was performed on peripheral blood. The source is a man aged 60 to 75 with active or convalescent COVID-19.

This CDR3 is CASSLTKVGTEAFF. The CDR3 DNA reads as TGTGCCAGCTCCCTGACAAAAGTTGGTACTGAAGCTTTCTTT. The V call is TRBV18, the J call TRBJ1-1; D is ambiguous. Per germline, CDR1 KGHSH and CDR2 LQKENI. CDR3 length equals 14 residues. With 6 bases removed from V and 5 bases from J, the gap between germline ends came to 16 bases. Looking up the rest from reference TRBV18 and TRBJ1-1 gives the full variable domain: NAGVMQNPRHLVRRRGQEARLRCSPMKGHSHVYWYRQLPEEGLKFMVYLQKENIIDESGMPKERFSAEFPKEGPSILRIQQVVRGDSAAYFCASSLTKVGTEAFFGQGTRLTVV.